A single sample is the source of the 7 T cell receptor beta chains below, sequenced in a study of STAT5B mutations in CD4+ large granular lymphocyte leukemia. Data came from immunoSEQ multiplex PCR; TCRdb stores just in-frame clones and leaves some out. The profile shows around 34,000 clones, roughly 80% of them singletons. Specimen: CD4+ T cells from blood buffy coats. The receptors here all came from a human donor in good health.

The genes are TRBV28 and TRBJ1-5, with 11 bases that match TRBD1. The J segment lost 4 bases and the V segment lost 4 bases, leaving 9 bases of the junction unmatched. There are 17 residues in the CDR3. Germline V gene data show CDR1 as MDHEN and CDR2 as SYDVKM. CDR3 protein: CASSSGQGGVRNQPQHF. CDR3 in DNA: TGTGCCAGCAGTTCGGGACAGGGGGGGGTAAGGAATCAGCCCCAGCATTTT.

This clone was seen a single time. V usage is TRBV4-2 and J usage is TRBJ2-1, with 16 bases fitting TRBD2. CDR1 is LGHNA, CDR2 YNFKEQ, per germline. This CDR3 has 20 amino acids. V was pared by 2 bases and J by 5 bases, with 12 bases of the junction left unmatched. CDR3 residues: CASSQLPGLAGGLRDNEQFF. Written as DNA, the CDR3 is TGTGCCAGCAGCCAACTGCCGGGACTAGCGGGGGGGTTACGGGACAATGAGCAGTTCTTC.

The chain employs TRBV9 and TRBJ2-1; 8 bases align to TRBD2. Germline lookup yields CDR1 SGDLS and CDR2 YYNGEE. This CDR3 contains 15 residues. With V trimmed by 2 bases and J by 8 bases, 9 bases remained unmatched. DNA for the CDR3: TGTGCCAGCAGCGTCGGGCTAGCGGGTGTCGATGAGCAGTTCTTC. Translated, it gives CASSVGLAGVDEQFF.

This clone has only a few counts. The rearrangement links TRBV5-1 to TRBJ2-2; D is undetermined. The germline CDR1 and CDR2 sequences are SGHRS and YFSETQ. This CDR3 has 12 amino acids. V lost 2 bases, J lost 7 bases, and 6 bases lay in between. CDR3 sequence (DNA): TGCGCCAGCAGCTTATCACGCGGGGAGCTGTTTTTT. Translation gives CASSLSRGELFF.

V gene TRBV7-9 combines with J gene TRBJ2-5, with 7 bases aligning to TRBD2. This CDR3 contains 16 residues. The germline CDR1 and CDR2 sequences are SEHNR and FQNEAQ (reference sequence). After removal of 5 bases from V and 5 bases from J, the junction contained 14 bases not matched to a gene. This CDR3 reads CASSARDLGGSETQYF. As DNA, the CDR3 is TGTGCCAGCAGCGCGAGGGATTTGGGGGGGTCGGAGACCCAGTACTTC. The complete variable domain, with remaining parts taken from reference TRBV7-9 and TRBJ2-5, reads DTGVSQNPRHKITKRGQNVTFRCDPISEHNRLYWYRQTLGQGPEFLTYFQNEAQLEKSRLLSDRFSAERPKGSFSTLEIQRTEQGDSAMYLCASSARDLGGSETQYFGPGTRLLVL.

In DNA form, the CDR3 reads TGTGCCAGCCACGGACATCCTTTTCAGAGCTCCTATAATTCACCCCTCCACTTT. Translation gives CASHGHPFQSSYNSPLHF. This chain uses TRBV2 with TRBJ1-6; perhaps TRBD1 as D (5 bases). The CDR3 is made up of 18 amino acids. CDR1 SNHLY and CDR2 FYNNEI come from the germline V gene. Trimming removed 8 bases at V and 0 bases at J, with 20 bases between.

This clone was seen only once. This chain connects TRBV5-1 to TRBJ2-1; D is perhaps TRBD2 (5 bases). This CDR3 spans 13 amino acids. Germline V gene sequence: CDR1 SGHRS, CDR2 YFSETQ. Trimming pared 1 base from V and 8 bases from J, leaving 10 bases between. The CDR3 is CASSLRLADEQFF. Here the CDR3 DNA reads TGCGCCAGCAGCTTGAGGCTAGCTGATGAGCAGTTCTTC.